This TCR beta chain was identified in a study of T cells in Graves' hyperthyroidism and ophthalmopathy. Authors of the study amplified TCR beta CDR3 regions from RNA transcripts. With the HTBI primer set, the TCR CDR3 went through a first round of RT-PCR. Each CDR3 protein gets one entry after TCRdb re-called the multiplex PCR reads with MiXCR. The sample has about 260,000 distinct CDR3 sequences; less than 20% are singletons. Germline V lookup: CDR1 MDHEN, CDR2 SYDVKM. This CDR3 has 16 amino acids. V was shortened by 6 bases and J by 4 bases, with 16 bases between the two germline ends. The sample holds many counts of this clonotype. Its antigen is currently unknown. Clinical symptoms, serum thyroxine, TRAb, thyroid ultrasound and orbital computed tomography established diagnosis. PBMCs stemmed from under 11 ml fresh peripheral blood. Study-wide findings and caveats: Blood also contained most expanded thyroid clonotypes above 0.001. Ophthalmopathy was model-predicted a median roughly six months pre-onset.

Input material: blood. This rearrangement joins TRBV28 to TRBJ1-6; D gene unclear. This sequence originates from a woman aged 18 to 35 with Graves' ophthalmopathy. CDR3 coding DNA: TGTGCCAGCAGGGCGGCGGGGATCCGGTATAATTCACCCCTCCACTTT. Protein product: CASRAAGIRYNSPLHF.